This TCR beta chain emerged from a study of T cell responses to AZD1222 COVID-19 vaccine. Study outcomes and limitations: Donors in the cohort were predominantly white British and more often female, and clonal diversity was possibly underestimated.

Trimming took off 8 bases at V and 1 base at J, with 18 bases between the two ends. The germline V gene encodes CDR1 MNHEY and CDR2 SVGAGI. The CDR3 covers 15 residues. Sequenced by immunoSEQ multiplex PCR; TCRdb stores in-frame clones only, minus some. This table holds tens of thousands of clones, around nine tenths found once. Points on this clone: Its antigen is undetermined.

This clonotype originated in an adult in good health. V usage is TRBV6-5 and J usage is TRBJ2-7; possibly TRBD1 for D (6 bases). The sequencing here drew on peripheral blood, taken on day 0 of AZD1222 vaccination. The CDR3 DNA follows: TGTGCCAGCGGGGATACAGGGAAGGGGTCCTACGAGCAGTACTTC. It specifies CASGDTGKGSYEQYF.